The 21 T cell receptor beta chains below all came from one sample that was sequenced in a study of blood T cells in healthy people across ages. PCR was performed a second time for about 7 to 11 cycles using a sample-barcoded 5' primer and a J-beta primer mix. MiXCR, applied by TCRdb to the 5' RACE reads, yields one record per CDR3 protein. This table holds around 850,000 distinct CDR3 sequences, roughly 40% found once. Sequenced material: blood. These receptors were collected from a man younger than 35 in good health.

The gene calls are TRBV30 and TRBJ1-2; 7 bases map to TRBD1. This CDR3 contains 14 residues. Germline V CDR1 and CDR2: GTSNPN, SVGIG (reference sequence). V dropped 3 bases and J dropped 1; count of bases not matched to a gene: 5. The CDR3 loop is CAWRVTGSNYGYTF. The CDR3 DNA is TGTGCCTGGAGGGTGACAGGGAGTAACTATGGCTACACCTTC.

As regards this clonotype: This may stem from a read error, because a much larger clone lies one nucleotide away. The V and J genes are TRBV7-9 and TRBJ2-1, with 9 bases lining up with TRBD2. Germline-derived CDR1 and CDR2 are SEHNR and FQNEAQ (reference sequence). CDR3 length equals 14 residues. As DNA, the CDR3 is TGTCCCAGCAGCCCCAGCGGGGGGTCAAATGAGCAGTTCTTC. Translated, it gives CPSSPSGGSNEQFF.

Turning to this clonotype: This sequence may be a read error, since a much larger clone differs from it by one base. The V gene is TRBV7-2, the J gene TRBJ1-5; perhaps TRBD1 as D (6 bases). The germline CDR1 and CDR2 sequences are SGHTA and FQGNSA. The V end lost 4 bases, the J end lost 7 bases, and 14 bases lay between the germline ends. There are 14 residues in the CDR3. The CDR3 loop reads CASSYNRVVQPQHF. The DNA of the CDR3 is TGTGCCAGCAGCTACAACAGGGTGGTGCAGCCCCAGCATTTT.

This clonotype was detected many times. The CDR3 DNA reads TGTGCCATCAGTGAGTCTTTAGCGGCAGATACGCAGTATTTT. Its translation: CAISESLAADTQYF. The V and J genes are TRBV10-3 and TRBJ2-3; a possible D gene is TRBD2 (6 bases). There are 14 residues in the CDR3. CDR1 is ENHRY and CDR2 is SYGVKD in the germline V gene. V shed 0 bases and J shed 4 bases, with 8 bases lying between them.

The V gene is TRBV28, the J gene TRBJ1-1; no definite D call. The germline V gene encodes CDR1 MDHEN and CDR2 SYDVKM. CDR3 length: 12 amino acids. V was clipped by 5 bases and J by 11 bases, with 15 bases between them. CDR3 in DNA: TGTGCCAGCAGTCCCGTTGAGGGTGGGGCTTTCTTT. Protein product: CASSPVEGGAFF.

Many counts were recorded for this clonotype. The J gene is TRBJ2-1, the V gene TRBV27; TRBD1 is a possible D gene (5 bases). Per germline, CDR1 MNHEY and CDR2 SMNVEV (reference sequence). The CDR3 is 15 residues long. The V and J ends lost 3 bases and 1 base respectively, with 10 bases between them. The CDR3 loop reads CASSLGRASYNEQFF. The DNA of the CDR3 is TGTGCCAGCAGTTTGGGGCGCGCTTCCTACAATGAGCAGTTCTTC.

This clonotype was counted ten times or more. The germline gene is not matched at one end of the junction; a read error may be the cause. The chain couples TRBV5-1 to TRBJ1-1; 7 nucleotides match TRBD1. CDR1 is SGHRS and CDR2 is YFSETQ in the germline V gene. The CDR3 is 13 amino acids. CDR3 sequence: CASSFTGDTEAFF. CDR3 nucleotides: TGTGCCAGCAGCTTCACAGGGGACACTGAAGCTTTCTTT. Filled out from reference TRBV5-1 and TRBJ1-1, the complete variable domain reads KAGVTQTPRYLIKTRGQQVTLSCSPISGHRSVSWYQQTPGQGLQFLFEYFSETQRNKGNFPGRFSGRQFSNSRSEMNVSTLELGDSALYLCASSFTGDTEAFFGQGTRLTVV.

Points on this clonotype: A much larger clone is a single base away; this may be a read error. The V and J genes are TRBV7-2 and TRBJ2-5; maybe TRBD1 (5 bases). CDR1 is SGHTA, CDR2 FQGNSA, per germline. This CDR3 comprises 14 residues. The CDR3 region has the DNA TGTGCCAGCAGCACCTCAGGGTCTCAAGAGATCCAGTACTTC. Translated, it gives CASSTSGSQEIQYF.

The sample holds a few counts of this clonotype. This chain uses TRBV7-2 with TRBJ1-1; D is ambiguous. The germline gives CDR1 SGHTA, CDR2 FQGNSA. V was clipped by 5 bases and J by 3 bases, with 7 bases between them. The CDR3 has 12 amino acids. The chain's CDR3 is CASSHGYTEAFF. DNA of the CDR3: TGTGCCAGCAGCCATGGATACACTGAAGCTTTCTTT.

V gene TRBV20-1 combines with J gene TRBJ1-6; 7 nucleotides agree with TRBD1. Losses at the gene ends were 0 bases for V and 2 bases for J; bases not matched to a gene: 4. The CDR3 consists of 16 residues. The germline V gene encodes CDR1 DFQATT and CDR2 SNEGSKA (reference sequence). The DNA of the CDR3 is TGCAGTGCTAGAGACAGGGGACAGACCTATAATTCACCCCTCCACTTT. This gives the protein CSARDRGQTYNSPLHF.

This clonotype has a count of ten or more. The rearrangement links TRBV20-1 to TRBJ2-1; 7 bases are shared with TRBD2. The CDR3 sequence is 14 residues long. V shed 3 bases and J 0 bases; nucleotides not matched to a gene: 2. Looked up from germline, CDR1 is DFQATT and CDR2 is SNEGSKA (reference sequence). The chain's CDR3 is CSASGGSSYNEQFF. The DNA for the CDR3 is TGCAGTGCTAGCGGGGGGAGCTCCTACAATGAGCAGTTCTTC.

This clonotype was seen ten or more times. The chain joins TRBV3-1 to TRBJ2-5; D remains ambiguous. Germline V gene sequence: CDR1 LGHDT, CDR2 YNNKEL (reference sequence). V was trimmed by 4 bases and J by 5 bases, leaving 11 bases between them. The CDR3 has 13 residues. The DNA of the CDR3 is TGTGCCAGCAGCCTCAATTATGGGGAGACCCAGTACTTC. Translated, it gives CASSLNYGETQYF.

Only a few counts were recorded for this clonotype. CDR3 sequence reads: CASSFAQGPRTDTQYF. DNA of the CDR3: TGTGCCAGCAGTTTCGCCCAGGGCCCCCGCACAGATACGCAGTATTTT. The genes are TRBV28 and TRBJ2-3; D might be TRBD1 (5 bases). CDR3 length equals 16 residues. V was pared by 3 bases and J by 1 base, with 14 bases between. Germline V gene lookup returns CDR1 MDHEN and CDR2 SYDVKM.

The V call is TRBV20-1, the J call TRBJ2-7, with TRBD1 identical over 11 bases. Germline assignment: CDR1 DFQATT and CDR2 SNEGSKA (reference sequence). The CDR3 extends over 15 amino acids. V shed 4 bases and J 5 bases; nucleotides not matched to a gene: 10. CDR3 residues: CSANTRGQGVNEQYF. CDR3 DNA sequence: TGCAGTGCTAACACTAGGGGACAGGGGGTAAACGAGCAGTACTTC.

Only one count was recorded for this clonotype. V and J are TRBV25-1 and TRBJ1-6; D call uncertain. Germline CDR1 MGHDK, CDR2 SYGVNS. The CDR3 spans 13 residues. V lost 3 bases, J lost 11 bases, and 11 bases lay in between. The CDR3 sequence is CASSEVVIAPLHF. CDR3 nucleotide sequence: TGTGCCAGCAGTGAGGTCGTCATCGCACCCCTCCACTTT.

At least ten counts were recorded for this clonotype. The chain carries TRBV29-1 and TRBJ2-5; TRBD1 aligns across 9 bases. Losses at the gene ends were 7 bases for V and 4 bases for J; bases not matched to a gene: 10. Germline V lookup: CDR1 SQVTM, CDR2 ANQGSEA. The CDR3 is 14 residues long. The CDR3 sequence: CSARVGTGLETQYF. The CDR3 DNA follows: TGCAGCGCGCGGGTCGGGACAGGGTTAGAGACCCAGTACTTC.

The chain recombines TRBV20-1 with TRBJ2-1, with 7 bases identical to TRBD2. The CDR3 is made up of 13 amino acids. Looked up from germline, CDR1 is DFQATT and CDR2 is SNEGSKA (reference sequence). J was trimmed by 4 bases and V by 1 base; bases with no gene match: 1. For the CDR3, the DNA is TGCAGTGCTAGAGGACTAGCTTACAATGAGCAGTTCTTC. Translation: CSARGLAYNEQFF.

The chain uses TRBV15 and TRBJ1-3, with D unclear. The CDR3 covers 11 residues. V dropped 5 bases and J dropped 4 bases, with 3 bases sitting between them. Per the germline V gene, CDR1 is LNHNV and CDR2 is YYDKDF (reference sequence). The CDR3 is CATSFGNTIYF. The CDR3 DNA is TGTGCCACCAGCTTCGGAAACACCATATATTTT. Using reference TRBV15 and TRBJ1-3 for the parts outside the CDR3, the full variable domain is DAMVIQNPRYQVTQFGKPVTLSCSQTLNHNVMYWYQQKSSQAPKLLFHYYDKDFNNEADTPDNFQSRRPNTSFCFLDIRSPGLGDTAMYLCATSFGNTIYFGEGSWLTVV.

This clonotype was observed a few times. The CDR3 reads CASSPPGQVDTGELFF. In DNA form, the CDR3 reads TGTGCCAGCAGCCCACCGGGACAGGTTGACACCGGGGAGCTGTTTTTT. The V and J genes are TRBV7-3 and TRBJ2-2; TRBD1 matches at 8 bases. The germline CDR1 and CDR2 sequences are SGHTA and FQGTGA. The trim removed 5 bases at V and 3 bases at J, leaving 8 bases unmatched. This CDR3 comprises 16 residues.

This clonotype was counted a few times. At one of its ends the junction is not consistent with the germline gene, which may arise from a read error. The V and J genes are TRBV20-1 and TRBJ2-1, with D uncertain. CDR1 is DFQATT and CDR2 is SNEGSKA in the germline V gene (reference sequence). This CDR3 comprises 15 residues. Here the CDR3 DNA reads TGCGGTGCTAGAGATTGGAAGAGGTCCTACAATGAGCAGTTCTTC. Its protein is CGARDWKRSYNEQFF.

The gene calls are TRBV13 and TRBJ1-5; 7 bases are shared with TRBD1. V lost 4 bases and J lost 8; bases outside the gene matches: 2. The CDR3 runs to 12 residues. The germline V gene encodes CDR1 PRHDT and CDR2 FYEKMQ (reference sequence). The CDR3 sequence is CASSSGTEPQHF. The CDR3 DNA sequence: TGTGCCAGCAGCTCCGGGACAGAGCCCCAGCATTTT. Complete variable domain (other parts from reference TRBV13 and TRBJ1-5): AAGVIQSPRHLIKEKRETATLKCYPIPRHDTVYWYQQGPGQDPQFLISFYEKMQSDKGSIPDRFSAQQFSDYHSELNMSSLELGDSALYFCASSSGTEPQHFGDGTRLSIL.